A single TCR beta chain is shown here with its context. The antigen is not known. The Oncomine TCR Beta short-read assay was what sequenced the DNA obtained from cultured CD4+ T cells. A single record per CDR3 protein comes from TCRdb applying MiXCR to the PCR reads. The data hold approximately 25,000 distinct CDR3 sequences, with approximately 49% observed a single time. These data come from a study of vaccination and CD4 T cells after COVID-19. Study-wide points: Median numbers of SARS-CoV-2-reactive clonotypes increased from approximately 21 to 40 (not a significant change).

The CDR3 contains 15 residues. The ends were cut back, 3 bases at V and 4 bases at J, with 13 bases in the middle. The treatment here: roughly ten-day PBMC culture with coronavirus spike peptide pools or control peptides (ViraFEST assay). This sequence originates from a human donor who had recovered from COVID-19. The sequenced material came from CD4+ T cells from blood, cultured in vitro. This chain uses TRBV12-3 or TRBV12-4 with TRBJ1-5, with D perhaps TRBD1 (5 bases). CDR3 protein: CASSFVRGENQPQHF. In nucleotides, the CDR3 is TGTGCCAGCAGTTTCGTTAGGGGAGAAAATCAGCCCCAGCATTTT.